This entry lists 11 T cell receptor beta chains sequenced from one sample in a study of T cell changes during pregnancy in multiple sclerosis (dated by TCRdb to the late 2010s). Receptor amplification or capture employed the immunoSEQ multiplex PCR assay. TCRdb took this table from immuneACCESS and kept in-frame rearrangements with V and J called. Such tables lack part of the clones; where checked against another copy, unresolved V genes explain under half of the gap, and the rest is unexplained. For this sample the table gives tens of thousands of clones, of which nearly 95% were detected only once. In total, the top ten clones hold about 0.28% of the sample. Sample: CD4+ T cells from peripheral blood mononuclear cells, taken in the second trimester of pregnancy. All receptors derive from a female donor with multiple sclerosis, enrolled in a pregnancy study.

This chain links TRBV30 with TRBJ1-4; possible D gene TRBD1, 5 bases. CDR3 length: 14 amino acids. Germline V lookup: CDR1 GTSNPN, CDR2 SVGIG (reference sequence). Trimming removed 4 bases at V and 8 bases at J, with 17 bases between. The CDR3 region is CAWTPQGIGEKLFF. CDR3 in DNA: TGTGCCTGGACTCCTCAGGGTATTGGGGAAAAACTGTTTTTT.

This clone has just a few counts. V usage is TRBV2 and J usage is TRBJ2-7; possibly TRBD1 for D (6 bases). Trimming cost V 11 bases and J 2 bases, with 16 bases left between them. The CDR3 sequence is 13 residues long. CDR1 and CDR2 (germline): SNHLY, FYNNEI. The CDR3 sequence: CAAWAGATYEQYF. Here the CDR3 DNA reads TGTGCCGCGTGGGCAGGGGCCACCTACGAGCAGTACTTC.

The chain recombines TRBV7-9 with TRBJ2-5, with TRBD2 as a possible D gene (6 bases). This CDR3 region has 16 residues. Germline CDR1 reads SEHNR; CDR2 reads FQNEAQ (reference sequence). V was clipped by 5 bases and J by 7 bases, with 23 bases between them. The CDR3 protein is CASSPRLGAGYGTQYF. In nucleotides, the CDR3 is TGTGCCAGCAGCCCTCGCTTGGGAGCGGGCTACGGGACCCAGTACTTC.

V and J are TRBV15 and TRBJ1-6; tentative D call: TRBD1 (6 bases). Germline-derived CDR1 and CDR2 are LNHNV and YYDKDF (reference sequence). V was trimmed by 7 bases and J by 6 bases, leaving 13 bases between them. CDR3 length equals 14 residues. The chain's CDR3 is CATTGGRGNSPLHF. The CDR3 DNA reads TGTGCCACCACGGGAGGCAGGGGTAATTCACCCCTCCACTTT. The full variable domain, its missing parts supplied by reference TRBV15 and TRBJ1-6, is DAMVIQNPRYQVTQFGKPVTLSCSQTLNHNVMYWYQQKSSQAPKLLFHYYDKDFNNEADTPDNFQSRRPNTSFCFLDIRSPGLGDTAMYLCATTGGRGNSPLHFGNGTRLTVT.

Concerning this clone itself: One base away lies a much larger clone, so this may be a sequencing read error. The chain is built from TRBV4-3 and TRBJ1-4; D ambiguous. The CDR3 has 13 residues. CDR1 is LGHNA and CDR2 is YSLEER in the germline V gene. Trimming shortened V by 2 bases and J by 8 bases, and 9 bases separated the two germline ends. CDR3 DNA: TGCGCCAGCAGCCAATCGGTCCGCGAAAAACTGTTTTTT. It specifies CASSQSVREKLFF.

This clone was counted once. The rearrangement uses TRBV21-1 and TRBJ2-7; the table's D call, TRBD2, was not checked against the DNA. TRBV21-1 is classified as a pseudogene. This CDR3 comprises 14 residues. CDR3 loop: CASSKPGLWDEQYF. The CDR3 nucleotides are TGTGCCAGCAGCAAGCCGGGACTATGGGACGAGCAGTACTTC.

The sample holds one count of this clone. The chain carries TRBV9 and TRBJ1-1; D is ambiguous. The CDR3 loop spans 15 amino acids. Germline V gene sequence: CDR1 SGDLS, CDR2 YYNGEE. V was trimmed by 4 bases and J by 7 bases, leaving 20 bases between them. DNA for the CDR3: TGTGCCAGCAGCAGCGAGGGTAGGGTTCTAGGTGAAGCTTTCTTT. Its translation is CASSSEGRVLGEAFF.

This chain joins TRBV27 and TRBJ2-1; D is possibly TRBD2 (5 bases). Trimming took 5 bases from V and 6 from J, leaving 14 bases between them. The CDR3 loop spans 14 amino acids. Germline V gene lookup returns CDR1 MNHEY and CDR2 SMNVEV (reference sequence). The CDR3 bases are TGTGCCAGCAGTGGGCTAGCCCCTGCCAATGAGCAGTTCTTC. Translating it yields CASSGLAPANEQFF.

This chain joins TRBV19 and TRBJ2-2, with TRBD2 matching over 11 bases. Losses at the gene ends were 9 bases for V and 0 bases for J; bases not matched to a gene: 21. Germline loops: CDR1 LNHDA, CDR2 SQIVND (reference sequence). The CDR3 is made up of 21 amino acids. CDR3 DNA: TGTGCCAGCACCATATACTTCATTCTGACTAGCGGGAACTCGAACACCGGGGAGCTGTTTTTT. It specifies CASTIYFILTSGNSNTGELFF. Together with reference TRBV19 and TRBJ2-2, the CDR3 gives the full variable domain: DGGITQSPKYLFRKEGQNVTLSCEQNLNHDAMYWYRQDPGQGLRLIYYSQIVNDFQKGDIAEGYSVSREKKESFPLTVTSAQKNPTAFYLCASTIYFILTSGNSNTGELFFGEGSRLTVL.

This chain links TRBV6-6 with TRBJ1-5, with 9 bases lining up with TRBD1. CDR1 is MNHNY, CDR2 SVGAGI, per germline (reference sequence). The V and J ends lost 10 bases and 0 bases, in that order; junction bases with no gene match: 4. This CDR3 contains 14 residues. The DNA for the CDR3 is TGTGCCACACGGACAGGGGATAGCAATCAGCCCCAGCATTTT. Its translation is CATRTGDSNQPQHF.

This clone came up a few times. V is TRBV5-1 and J is TRBJ1-5; D is undetermined. V was pared by 4 bases and J by 4 bases, with 3 bases between. Germline V gene sequence: CDR1 SGHRS, CDR2 YFSETQ. The CDR3 is 11 residues long. Here the CDR3 reads CASSLNQPQHF. CDR3 in DNA: TGCGCCAGCAGCCTTAATCAGCCCCAGCATTTT. The entire variable domain, with the rest obtained from reference TRBV5-1 and TRBJ1-5, is as follows: KAGVTQTPRYLIKTRGQQVTLSCSPISGHRSVSWYQQTPGQGLQFLFEYFSETQRNKGNFPGRFSGRQFSNSRSEMNVSTLELGDSALYLCASSLNQPQHFGDGTRLSIL.